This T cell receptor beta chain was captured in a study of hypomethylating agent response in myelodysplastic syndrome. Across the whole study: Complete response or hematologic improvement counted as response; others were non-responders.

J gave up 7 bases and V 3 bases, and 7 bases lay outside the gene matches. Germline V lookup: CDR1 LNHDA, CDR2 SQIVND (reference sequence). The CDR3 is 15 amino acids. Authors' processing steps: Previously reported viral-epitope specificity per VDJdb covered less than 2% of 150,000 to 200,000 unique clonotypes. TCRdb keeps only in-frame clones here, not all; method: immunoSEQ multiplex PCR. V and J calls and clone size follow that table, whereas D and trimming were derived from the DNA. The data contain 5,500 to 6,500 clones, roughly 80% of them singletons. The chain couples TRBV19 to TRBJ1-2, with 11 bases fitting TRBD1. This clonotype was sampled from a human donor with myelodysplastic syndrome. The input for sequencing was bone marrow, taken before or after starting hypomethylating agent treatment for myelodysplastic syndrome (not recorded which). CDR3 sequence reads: CASSIPGTGGSGYTF. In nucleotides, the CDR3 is TGTGCCAGTAGTATCCCCGGGACAGGGGGGTCTGGCTACACCTTC.